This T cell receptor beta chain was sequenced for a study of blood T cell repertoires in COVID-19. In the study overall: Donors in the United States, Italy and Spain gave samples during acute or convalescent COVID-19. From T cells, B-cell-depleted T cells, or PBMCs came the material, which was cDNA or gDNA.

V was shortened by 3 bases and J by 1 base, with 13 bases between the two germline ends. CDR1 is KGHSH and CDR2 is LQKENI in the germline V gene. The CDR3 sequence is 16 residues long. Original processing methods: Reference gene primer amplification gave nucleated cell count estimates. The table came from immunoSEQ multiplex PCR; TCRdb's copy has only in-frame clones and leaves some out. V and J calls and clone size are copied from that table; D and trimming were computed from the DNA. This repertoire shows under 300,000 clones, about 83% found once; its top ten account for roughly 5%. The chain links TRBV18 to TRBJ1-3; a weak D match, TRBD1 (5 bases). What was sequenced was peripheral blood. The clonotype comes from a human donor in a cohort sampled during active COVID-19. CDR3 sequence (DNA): TGTGCCAGCTCACCTCCGGCGGGGGATTCTGGAAACACCATATATTTT. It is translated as CASSPPAGDSGNTIYF.